Listed below are T cell receptor beta chains from one sample, sequenced in a study of cytomegalovirus exposure and HLA in healthy donors. Sequenced by immunoSEQ multiplex PCR; TCRdb stores in-frame clones only, minus some. The sample holds roughly 150,000 clones, approximately 81% seen once. Source material: PBMCs. The origin of the receptors is a boy younger than 10 in good health and CMV-seronegative. CDR3s leave out the opening cysteine and the closing phenylalanine or tryptophan.

j_call v_call cdr3_aa
TRBJ1-3 TRBV11-3 ASRGLRNTIY
TRBJ1-6 TRBV19 ASSPDRENSPLH
- TRBV6-6 ASSNTGGNTYEQY
TRBJ2-3 TRBV5-1 ASSLGGSSTDTQY
TRBJ1-1 TRBV19 ASSVGQGNTEAF
TRBJ2-1 TRBV28 ASGTGTSGYNEQF
TRBJ1-5 TRBV18 ASSPKATGTNQPQH
TRBJ2-6 TRBV4-1 ASSQGTGTGWANVLT
TRBJ2-7 TRBV7-9 SSSVGGRVGRSGEQY
TRBJ1-1 TRBV7-3 ASSLKSSGTEAF
TRBJ2-5 TRBV11-2 ATEGGQPQETQY
TRBJ2-7 TRBV4-1 ASSQAPDRVTYEQY
TRBJ2-7 TRBV11-1 ASSFSGLAVYEQY
TRBJ1-5 TRBV5-6 ASSLTSGNQPQH
TRBJ1-2 TRBV6-6 ASSYPRQGASYGYT
TRBJ2-7 TRBV7-2 ASSSTGGGQY
TRBJ1-3 TRBV6-6 ASSYSFRGQGNTIY
TRBJ1-1 TRBV9 ASSVDPQGAGTEAF
TRBJ1-5 TRBV30 AWSHIDRGNQPQH
TRBJ1-3 TRBV6-1 ASSEAADSGNTIY
TRBJ1-1 TRBV5-6 ASSPFTPNTEAF
TRBJ2-7 TRBV7-9 ASSLSGTLSSYEQY
TRBJ2-7 TRBV29-1 SALVGLYEQY
TRBJ2-1 TRBV2 ASSEARPGQGIGNEQF
TRBJ2-7 TRBV9 ASSVAGVSGAAYEQY
TRBJ1-2 TRBV6-1 ATSPPDYGYT
TRBJ2-7 TRBV7-6 ASSSEQGVHYEQY
TRBJ1-1 TRBV6-1 ASSDRYTEAF
TRBJ1-2 TRBV2 ASKWTEGLNYGYT
TRBJ1-4 TRBV7-2 ASSPPGAREKLF
TRBJ2-7 TRBV14 ASSSRPRGSSYEQY
TRBJ2-3 TRBV10-3 AISESRASGSSTDTQY
TRBJ2-7 TRBV9 ASSVAGRGLPYEQY
TRBJ2-2 TRBV4-3 ASSNRIGGELF
TRBJ2-3 TRBV4-2 ASSQVITGGPDTQY
TRBJ2-7 TRBV4-3 ASSPDRGHEQY
TRBJ2-7 TRBV6-5 ASSLAGVSSYEQY
TRBJ2-3 TRBV2 ASSEFAGGPEGTDTQY
TRBJ2-7 TRBV7-2 ASSLRTSGSGEQY
TRBJ2-6 TRBV18 ASSPTTGDDSGANVLT
TRBJ2-4 TRBV6-1 ASTGGRDIQY
TRBJ2-7 TRBV7-2 ASSLGSPGTGGGEQY
TRBJ1-5 TRBV11-2 ASSLTPTGRHQPQH
TRBJ1-5 TRBV27 ASTGDLYSNQPQH
TRBJ1-2 TRBV2 ASSVTGVVYGYT
TRBJ2-5 TRBV25-1 ARPTSVRQVGASETQY
TRBJ1-1 TRBV7-9 ASSLVGGNTEAF
TRBJ1-2 TRBV5-1 ASSSGTDYGYT
TRBJ2-2 TRBV18 ASSPTTELRPGELF
TRBJ2-1 TRBV25-1 ASSESGQGYNEQF